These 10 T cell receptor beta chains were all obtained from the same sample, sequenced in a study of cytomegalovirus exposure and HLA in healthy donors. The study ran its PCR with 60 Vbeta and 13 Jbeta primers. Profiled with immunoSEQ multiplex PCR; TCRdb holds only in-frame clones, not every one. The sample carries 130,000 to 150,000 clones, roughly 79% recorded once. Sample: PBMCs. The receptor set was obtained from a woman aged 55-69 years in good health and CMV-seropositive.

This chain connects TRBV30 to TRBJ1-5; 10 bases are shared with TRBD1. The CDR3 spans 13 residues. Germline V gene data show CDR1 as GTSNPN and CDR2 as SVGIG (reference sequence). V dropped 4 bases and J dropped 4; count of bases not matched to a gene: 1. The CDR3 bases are TGTGCCTGGACGGACAGGGGGAATCAGCCCCAGCATTTT. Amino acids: CAWTDRGNQPQHF.

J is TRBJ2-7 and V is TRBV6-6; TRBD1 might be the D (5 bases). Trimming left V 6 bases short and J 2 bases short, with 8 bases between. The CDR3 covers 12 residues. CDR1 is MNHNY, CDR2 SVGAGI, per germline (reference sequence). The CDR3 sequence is CASRQAAYEQYF. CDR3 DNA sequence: TGTGCCAGCAGACAGGCCGCCTACGAGCAGTACTTC.

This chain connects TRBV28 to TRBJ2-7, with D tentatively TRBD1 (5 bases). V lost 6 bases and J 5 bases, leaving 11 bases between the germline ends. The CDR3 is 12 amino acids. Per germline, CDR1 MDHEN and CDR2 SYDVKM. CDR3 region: CASRDTADEQYF. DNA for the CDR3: TGTGCCAGCAGGGACACCGCGGACGAGCAGTACTTC.

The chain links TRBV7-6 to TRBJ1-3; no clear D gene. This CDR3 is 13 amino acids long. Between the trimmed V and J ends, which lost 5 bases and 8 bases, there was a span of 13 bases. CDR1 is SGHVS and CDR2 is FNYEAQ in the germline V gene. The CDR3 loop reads CASSRGPGDTIYF. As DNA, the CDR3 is TGTGCCAGCAGCCGAGGCCCCGGGGACACCATATATTTT.

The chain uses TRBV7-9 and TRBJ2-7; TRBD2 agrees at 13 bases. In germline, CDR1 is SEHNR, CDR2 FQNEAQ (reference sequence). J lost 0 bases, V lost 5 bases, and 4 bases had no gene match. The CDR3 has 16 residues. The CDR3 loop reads CASSPGTSGVSYEQYF. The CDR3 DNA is TGTGCCAGCAGCCCCGGGACTAGCGGGGTCTCCTACGAGCAGTACTTC.

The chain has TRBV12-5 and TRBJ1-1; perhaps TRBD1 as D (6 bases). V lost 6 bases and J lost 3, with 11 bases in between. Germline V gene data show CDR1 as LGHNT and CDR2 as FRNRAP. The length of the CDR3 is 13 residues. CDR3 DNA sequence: TGTGCTAGTGGGAGGGAGGGGGACACTGAAGCTTTCTTT. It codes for CASGREGDTEAFF. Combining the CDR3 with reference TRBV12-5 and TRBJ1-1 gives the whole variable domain DARVTQTPRHKVTEMGQEVTMRCQPILGHNTVFWYRQTMMQGLELLAYFRNRAPLDDSGMPKDRFSAEMPDATLATLKIQPSEPRDSAVYFCASGREGDTEAFFGQGTRLTVV.

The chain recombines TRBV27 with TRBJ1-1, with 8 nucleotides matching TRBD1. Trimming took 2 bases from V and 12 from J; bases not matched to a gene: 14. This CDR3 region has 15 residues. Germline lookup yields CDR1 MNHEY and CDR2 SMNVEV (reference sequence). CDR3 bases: TGTGCCAGCAGTTTAAATACCCGAGGACAGGGTTCGACTTTCTTT. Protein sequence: CASSLNTRGQGSTFF.

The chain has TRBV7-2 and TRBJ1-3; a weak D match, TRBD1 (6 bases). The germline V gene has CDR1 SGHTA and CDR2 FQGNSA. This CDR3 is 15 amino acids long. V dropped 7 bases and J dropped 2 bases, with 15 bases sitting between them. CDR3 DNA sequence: TGTGCCAGCACCCTTACAGGGAAGACTGGAAACACCATATATTTT. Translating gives CASTLTGKTGNTIYF.

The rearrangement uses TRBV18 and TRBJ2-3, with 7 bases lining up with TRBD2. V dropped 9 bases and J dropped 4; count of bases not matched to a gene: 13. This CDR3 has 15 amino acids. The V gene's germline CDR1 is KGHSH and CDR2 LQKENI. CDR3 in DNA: TGTGCCAGTTTAGACCGTCGCGGGGGAGCAGATACGCAGTATTTT. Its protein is CASLDRRGGADTQYF.

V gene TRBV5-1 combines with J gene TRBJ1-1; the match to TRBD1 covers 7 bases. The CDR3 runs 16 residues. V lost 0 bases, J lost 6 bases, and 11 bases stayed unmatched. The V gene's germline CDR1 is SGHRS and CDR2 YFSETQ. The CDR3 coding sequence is TGCGCCAGCAGCTTGGGTGACAGGGAACTACGCGCTGAAGCTTTCTTT. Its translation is CASSLGDRELRAEAFF.